This T cell receptor beta chain derives from a study of cytomegalovirus exposure and HLA in healthy donors. Study-wide context: About 180 million T cells yielded about 120 million unique TCR beta sequences, as an earlier analysis found. Overall study findings and caveats: Follow-up analysis found HLA locus-dependent TCR association rates, highest for DRB1 and lowest for HLA-C.

The CDR3 is 14 amino acids. V was shortened by 1 base and J by 5 bases, with 11 bases between the two germline ends. Germline V gene lookup returns CDR1 SGHAT and CDR2 FQNNGV. This clone appeared a few times. What it binds is unknown. The study ran its PCR with 60 Vbeta and 13 Jbeta primers. Sequenced by immunoSEQ multiplex PCR; TCRdb stores in-frame clones only, minus some. The table includes more than 45,000 clones, approximately 70% detected once. The sample was PBMCs. This chain connects TRBV11-2 to TRBJ2-5; a weak D match, TRBD1 (6 bases). The source of this sequence is a woman aged 55 to 70 in good health and CMV-seropositive. The CDR3 spells CASSLGQVGETQYF. The CDR3 coding sequence is TGTGCCAGCAGCTTAGGACAGGTCGGGGAGACCCAGTACTTC.